This T cell receptor (beta chain) was observed in a study of somatic mutations in cytotoxic T cells in rheumatoid arthritis. On the study more broadly: Nearly 100% purity was obtained when some V beta antibody-stained T-cell populations were flow-sorted; these included V beta1+ cells sequenced for TCRB.

Healthy controls were blood donors with median age roughly 56 years (range about 20-75) and around 50% female. Using positive magnetic bead selection on an AutoMACS, CD4+ and CD8+ cells were isolated, after which their purity was checked by flow cytometry. The CDR3 totals 15 residues. J lost 4 bases, V lost 2 bases, and 4 bases had no gene match. CDR1 SGHVS and CDR2 FQNEAQ come from the germline V gene. The data were produced by immunoSEQ multiplex PCR, yet TCRdb's version contains in-frame clones alone and is incomplete. The table lists some 40,000 clones, approximately 80% of them singletons. J is TRBJ2-1 and V is TRBV7-8, with 8 nucleotides matching TRBD1. Sequenced material: CD8+ T cells sorted from blood. This receptor was taken from a man aged 40-55 years in good health. The CDR3 DNA reads TGTGCCAGCAGCTTACTCGGACAGGGTTACAATGAGCAGTTCTTC. The encoded protein is CASSLLGQGYNEQFF. The variable domain in full, with the rest retrieved from reference TRBV7-8 and TRBJ2-1, is GAGVSQSPRYKVAKRGQDVALRCDPISGHVSLFWYQQALGQGPEFLTYFQNEAQLDKSGLPSDRFFAERPEGSVSTLKIQRTQQEDSAVYLCASSLLGQGYNEQFFGPGTRLTVL.